This T cell receptor beta chain was documented in a study of cytomegalovirus exposure and HLA in healthy donors. Study-wide context: Earlier results showed 120 million or so unique TCR beta sequences derived from roughly 180 million T cells.

In the case of this clone: Its antigen is undetermined.

This CDR3 contains 15 residues. Study results and limitations: TCR association rates varied by HLA locus in a later analysis, with DRB1 highest and HLA-C lowest. The authors enumerated 180 or so TCR beta chains as linked to cytomegalovirus. Accurate predictions that matched the HLA-A and HLA-B alleles of most subjects were reportedly made from TCR beta sequences.

A multiplex PCR was run with 60 Vbeta primers and 13 Jbeta primers. Data came from immunoSEQ multiplex PCR; TCRdb stores just in-frame clones and leaves some out. Among 200,000 to 250,000 clones listed, roughly 80% were seen once. The chain uses TRBV21-1 and TRBJ2-1; the table's D gene call, TRBD1, was not cross checked with the DNA. TRBV21-1 is flagged as a pseudogene. This TCR was recovered from a woman between 35 and 50 years old in good health and CMV-seropositive. Sequencing was performed on PBMCs. The CDR3 region is CASKMGQVLYNEQFF. The CDR3 nucleotides are TGTGCCAGCAAAATGGGACAGGTCTTGTACAATGAGCAGTTCTTC.